Listed here is a single TCR beta chain. Germline-derived CDR1 and CDR2 are SGHRS and YFSETQ. There are 14 residues in the CDR3. The V end was cut by 5 bases, the J end by 0 bases, with 9 bases between. This sample is part of a study of cytomegalovirus exposure and HLA in healthy donors. Researchers ran the PCR with 60 Vbeta and 13 Jbeta primers. The assay was immunoSEQ multiplex PCR, and TCRdb's table has in-frame clones only and misses some. The data show around 100,000 clones, under 70% seen once. This TCR was sampled from a young man in good health and CMV-seropositive. The V gene is TRBV5-1, the J gene TRBJ1-3; D is possibly TRBD1 (5 bases). Sequenced material: PBMCs. The CDR3 region is CASSPRVSGNTIYF. CDR3 coding DNA: TGCGCCAGCAGTCCCAGGGTCTCTGGAAACACCATATATTTT. The variable domain in full, with the rest retrieved from reference TRBV5-1 and TRBJ1-3, is KAGVTQTPRYLIKTRGQQVTLSCSPISGHRSVSWYQQTPGQGLQFLFEYFSETQRNKGNFPGRFSGRQFSNSRSEMNVSTLELGDSALYLCASSPRVSGNTIYFGEGSWLTVV.